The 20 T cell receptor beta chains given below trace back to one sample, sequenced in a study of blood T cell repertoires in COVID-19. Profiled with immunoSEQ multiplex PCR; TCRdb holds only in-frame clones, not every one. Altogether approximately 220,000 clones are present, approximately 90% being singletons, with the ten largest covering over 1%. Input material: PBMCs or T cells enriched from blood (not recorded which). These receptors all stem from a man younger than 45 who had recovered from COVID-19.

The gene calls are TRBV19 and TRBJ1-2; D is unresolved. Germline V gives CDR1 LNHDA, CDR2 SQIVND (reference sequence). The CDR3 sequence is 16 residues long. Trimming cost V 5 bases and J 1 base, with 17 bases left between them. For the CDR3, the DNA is TGTGCCAGTAGTGGAGCTGCCTCCAAGATTAACTATGGCTACACCTTC. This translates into CASSGAASKINYGYTF.

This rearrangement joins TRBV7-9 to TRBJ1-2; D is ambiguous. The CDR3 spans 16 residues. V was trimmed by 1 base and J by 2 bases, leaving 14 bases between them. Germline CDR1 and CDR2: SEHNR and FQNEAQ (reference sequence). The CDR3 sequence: CASSLGSGGQNYGYTF. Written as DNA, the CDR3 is TGTGCCAGCAGCTTAGGTTCTGGTGGGCAGAACTATGGCTACACCTTC.

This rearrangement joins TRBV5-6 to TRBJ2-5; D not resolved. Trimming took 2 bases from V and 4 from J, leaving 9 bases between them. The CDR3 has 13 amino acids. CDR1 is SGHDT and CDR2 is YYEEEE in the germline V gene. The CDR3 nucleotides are TGTGCCAGCAGCTTCTCCTCTCGAGAGACCCAGTACTTC. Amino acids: CASSFSSRETQYF.

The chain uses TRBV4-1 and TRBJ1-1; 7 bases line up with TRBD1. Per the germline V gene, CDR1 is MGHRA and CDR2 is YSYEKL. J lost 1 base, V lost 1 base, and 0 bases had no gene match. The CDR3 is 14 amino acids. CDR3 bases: TGCGCCAGCAGCCAAGGACAGGGGAACACTGAAGCTTTCTTT. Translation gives CASSQGQGNTEAFF.

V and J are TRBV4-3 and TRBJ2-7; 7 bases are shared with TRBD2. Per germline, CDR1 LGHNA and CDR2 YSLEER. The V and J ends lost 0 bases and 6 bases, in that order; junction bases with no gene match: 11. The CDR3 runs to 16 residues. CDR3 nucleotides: TGCGCCAGCAGCCAAGATGGGGGGGACCCGAGGGCCGAGCAGTACTTC. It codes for CASSQDGGDPRAEQYF.

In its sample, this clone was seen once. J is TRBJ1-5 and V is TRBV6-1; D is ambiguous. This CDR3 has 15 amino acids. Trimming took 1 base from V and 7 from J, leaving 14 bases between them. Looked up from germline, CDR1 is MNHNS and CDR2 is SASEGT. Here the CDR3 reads CASSEDNVARQPQHF. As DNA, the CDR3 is TGTGCCAGCAGTGAAGATAATGTAGCACGGCAGCCCCAGCATTTT.

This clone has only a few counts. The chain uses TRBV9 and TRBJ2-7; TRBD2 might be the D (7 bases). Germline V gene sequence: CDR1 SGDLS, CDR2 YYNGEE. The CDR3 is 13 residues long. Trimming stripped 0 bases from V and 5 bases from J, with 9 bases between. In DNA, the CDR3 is TGTGCCAGCAGCGTAGGCGGGGGCGACGAGCAGTACTTC. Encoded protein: CASSVGGGDEQYF.

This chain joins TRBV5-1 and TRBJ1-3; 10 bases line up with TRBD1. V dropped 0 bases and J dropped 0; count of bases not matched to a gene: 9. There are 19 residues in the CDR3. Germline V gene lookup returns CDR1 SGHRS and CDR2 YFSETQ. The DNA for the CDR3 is TGCGCCAGCAGCTTGGATGGGACAGGGGACACTGGCTCTGGAAACACCATATATTTT. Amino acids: CASSLDGTGDTGSGNTIYF.

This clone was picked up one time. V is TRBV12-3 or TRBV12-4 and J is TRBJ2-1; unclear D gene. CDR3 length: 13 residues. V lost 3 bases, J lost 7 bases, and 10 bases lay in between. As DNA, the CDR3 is TGTGCCAGCAGTTTTAGTCCGGTGAATGAGCAGTTCTTC. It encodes CASSFSPVNEQFF.

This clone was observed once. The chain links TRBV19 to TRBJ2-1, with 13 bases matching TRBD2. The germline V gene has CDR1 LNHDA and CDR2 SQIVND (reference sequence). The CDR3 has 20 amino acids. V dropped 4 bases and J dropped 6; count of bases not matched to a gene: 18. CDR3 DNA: TGTGCCAGTAGTACCTTACTAGCGGGGGGGCCGAGTGTTACAAGCAATGAGCAGTTCTTC. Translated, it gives CASSTLLAGGPSVTSNEQFF.

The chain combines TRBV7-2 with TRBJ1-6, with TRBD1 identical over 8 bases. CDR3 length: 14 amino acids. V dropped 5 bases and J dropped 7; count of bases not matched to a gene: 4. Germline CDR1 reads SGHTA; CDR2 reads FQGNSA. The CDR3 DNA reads TGTGCCAGCAGCCCGACAGGGGTGAATTCACCCCTCCACTTT. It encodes CASSPTGVNSPLHF.

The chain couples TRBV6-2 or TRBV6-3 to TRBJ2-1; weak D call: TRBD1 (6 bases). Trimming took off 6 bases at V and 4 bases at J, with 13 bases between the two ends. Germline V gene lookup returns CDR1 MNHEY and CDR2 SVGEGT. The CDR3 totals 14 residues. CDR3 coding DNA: TGTGCCAGCAGCCCTAGGGACACTTACAATGAGCAGTTCTTC. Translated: CASSPRDTYNEQFF.

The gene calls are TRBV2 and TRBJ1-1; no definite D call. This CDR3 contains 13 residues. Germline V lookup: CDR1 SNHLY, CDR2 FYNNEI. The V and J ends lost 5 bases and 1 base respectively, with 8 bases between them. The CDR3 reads CASSREGNTEAFF. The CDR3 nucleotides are TGTGCCAGCAGTCGAGAGGGGAACACTGAAGCTTTCTTT. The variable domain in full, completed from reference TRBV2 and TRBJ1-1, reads EPEVTQTPSHQVTQMGQEVILRCVPISNHLYFYWYRQILGQKVEFLVSFYNNEISEKSEIFDDQFSVERPDGSNFTLKIRSTKLEDSAMYFCASSREGNTEAFFGQGTRLTVV.

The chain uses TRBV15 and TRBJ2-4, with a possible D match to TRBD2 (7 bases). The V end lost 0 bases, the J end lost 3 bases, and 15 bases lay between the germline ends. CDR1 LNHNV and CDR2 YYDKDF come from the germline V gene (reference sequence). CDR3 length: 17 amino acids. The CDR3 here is CATSRDPTGRGKNIQYF. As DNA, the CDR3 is TGTGCCACCAGCAGAGACCCTACAGGGAGGGGCAAAAACATTCAGTACTTC.

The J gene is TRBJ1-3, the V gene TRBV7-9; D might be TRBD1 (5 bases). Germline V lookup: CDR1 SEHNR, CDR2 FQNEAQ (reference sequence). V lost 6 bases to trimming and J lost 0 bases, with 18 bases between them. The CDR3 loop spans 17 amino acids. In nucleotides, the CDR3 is TGTGCCAGCAGATCCCCTTTCGGCAGGGACTCTGGAAACACCATATATTTT. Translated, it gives CASRSPFGRDSGNTIYF.

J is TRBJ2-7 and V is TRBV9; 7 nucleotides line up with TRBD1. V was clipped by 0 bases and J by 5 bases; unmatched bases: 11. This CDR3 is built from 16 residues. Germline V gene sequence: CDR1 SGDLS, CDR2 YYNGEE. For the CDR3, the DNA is TGTGCCAGCAGCGTAGCTGAGAGACAGGGCGTGCACGAGCAGTACTTC. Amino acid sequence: CASSVAERQGVHEQYF.

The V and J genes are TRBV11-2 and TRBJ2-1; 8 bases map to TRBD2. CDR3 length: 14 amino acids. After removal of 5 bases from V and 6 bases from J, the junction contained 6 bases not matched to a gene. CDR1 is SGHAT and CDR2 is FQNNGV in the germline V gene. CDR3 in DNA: TGTGCCAGCAGCCCGTCCCGGGGGGGCAATGAGCAGTTCTTC. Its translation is CASSPSRGGNEQFF.

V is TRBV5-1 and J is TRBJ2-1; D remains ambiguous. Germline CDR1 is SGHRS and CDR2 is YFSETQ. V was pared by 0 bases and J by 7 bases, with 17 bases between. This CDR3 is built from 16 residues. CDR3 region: CASSLASSPFVNEQFF. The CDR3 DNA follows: TGCGCCAGCAGCTTGGCGAGTAGTCCGTTTGTGAATGAGCAGTTCTTC. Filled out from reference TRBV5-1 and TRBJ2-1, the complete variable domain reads KAGVTQTPRYLIKTRGQQVTLSCSPISGHRSVSWYQQTPGQGLQFLFEYFSETQRNKGNFPGRFSGRQFSNSRSEMNVSTLELGDSALYLCASSLASSPFVNEQFFGPGTRLTVL.

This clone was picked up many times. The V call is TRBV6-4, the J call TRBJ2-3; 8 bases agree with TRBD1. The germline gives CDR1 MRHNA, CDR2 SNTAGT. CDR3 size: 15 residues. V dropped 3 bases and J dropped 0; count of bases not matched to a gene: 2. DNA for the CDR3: TGTGCCAGCAGTGAAGGGACAGGAAGCACAGATACGCAGTATTTT. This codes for CASSEGTGSTDTQYF.

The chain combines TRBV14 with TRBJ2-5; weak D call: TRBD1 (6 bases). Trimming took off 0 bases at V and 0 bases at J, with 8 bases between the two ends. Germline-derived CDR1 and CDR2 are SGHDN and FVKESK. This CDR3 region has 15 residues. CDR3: CASSQEDRYQETQYF. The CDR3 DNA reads TGTGCCAGCAGCCAAGAAGACAGGTACCAAGAGACCCAGTACTTC.